The 25 T cell receptor beta chains presented below share a single source sample, sequenced in a study of radiotherapy plus CTLA-4 blockade in lung cancer. Using immunoSEQ multiplex PCR, the repertoire was profiled, and TCRdb retains in-frame clones only, with some absent. There are 89,000 or so clones in the sample; 75% to 85% occur only once, and 3.4% lies in the top ten. The specimen comprised peripheral blood, sampled from a patient treated with radiotherapy plus ipilimumab. The receptors stem from a human donor with non-small cell lung cancer who had a partial response to radiotherapy plus ipilimumab.

The CDR3 DNA reads as TGTGCCAGCGGGGCGGCAGGGAACTATGGCTACACCTTC. This encodes CASGAAGNYGYTF. The chain carries TRBV25-1 and TRBJ1-2; TRBD1 might be the D (5 bases). CDR1 is MGHDK, CDR2 SYGVNS, per germline. The V end was cut by 8 bases, the J end by 2 bases, with 12 bases between. The CDR3 sequence is 13 residues long.

J is TRBJ2-5 and V is TRBV2, with 7 bases identical to TRBD2. The CDR3 is 14 residues long. The V and J ends lost 7 bases and 4 bases, in that order; junction bases with no gene match: 9. Germline CDR1 reads SNHLY; CDR2 reads FYNNEI. As DNA, the CDR3 is TGTGCCAGCAAGGCGGGAGATGGAGGAGAGACCCAGTACTTC. As protein: CASKAGDGGETQYF.

The chain uses TRBV7-3 and TRBJ2-7; 9 bases map to TRBD2. The ends lost 5 bases at V and 0 bases at J; junction bases unmatched: 5. The CDR3 has 15 residues. CDR1 and CDR2 (germline): SGHTA, FQGTGA. The CDR3 spells CASSPPTSGSYEQYF. The CDR3 DNA reads as TGTGCCAGCAGCCCCCCGACTAGCGGCTCCTACGAGCAGTACTTC.

The chain has TRBV5-1 and TRBJ2-7, with 7 positions matching TRBD2. This CDR3 has 14 amino acids. Looked up from germline, CDR1 is SGHRS and CDR2 is YFSETQ. J lost 5 bases, V lost 1 base, and 6 bases had no gene match. The CDR3 DNA reads as TGCGCCAGCAGCTTGATCCCCGGGGGGAACGAGCAGTACTTC. This sequence encodes CASSLIPGGNEQYF.

This chain connects TRBV5-1 to TRBJ2-1; D perhaps matches TRBD2 (6 bases). The CDR3 is 15 amino acids. V was pared by 4 bases and J by 5 bases, with 16 bases between. CDR1 SGHRS and CDR2 YFSETQ come from the germline V gene. In DNA, the CDR3 is TGCGCCAGCAGCCTAGAGGGAGGCCGGGACAATGAGCAGTTCTTC. It is translated as CASSLEGGRDNEQFF.

The rearrangement uses TRBV7-8 and TRBJ1-5; the match to TRBD1 covers 8 bases. V shed 5 bases and J 2 bases; nucleotides not matched to a gene: 11. Germline CDR1 SGHVS, CDR2 FQNEAQ. This CDR3 is built from 17 residues. The CDR3 DNA sequence: TGTGCCAGCAGCCCCCAGGGGGCGGGTTTGGGCAATCAGCCCCAGCATTTT. Its protein product is CASSPQGAGLGNQPQHF.

This clone has just a few counts. The gene calls are TRBV28 and TRBJ2-7, with 9 bases matching TRBD1. With V trimmed by 10 bases and J by 7 bases, 14 bases remained unmatched. Germline values: CDR1 MDHEN, CDR2 SYDVKM. The CDR3 is made up of 14 amino acids. This chain's CDR3 is CATGAGTGRREQYF. CDR3 DNA: TGTGCCACCGGGGCTGGGACAGGGAGGAGGGAGCAGTACTTC.

The chain employs TRBV30 and TRBJ1-1, with a possible D match to TRBD1 (5 bases). The CDR3 runs to 12 residues. Germline assignment: CDR1 GTSNPN and CDR2 SVGIG (reference sequence). Trimming removed 5 bases at V and 1 base at J, with 8 bases between. CDR3 residues: CAWGHPNTEAFF. CDR3 sequence (DNA): TGTGCCTGGGGACACCCGAACACTGAAGCTTTCTTT.

This chain connects TRBV4-1 to TRBJ2-3; 9 bases align to TRBD1. The V and J ends lost 2 bases and 4 bases, in that order; junction bases with no gene match: 4. Germline V gives CDR1 MGHRA, CDR2 YSYEKL. This CDR3 region has 15 residues. CDR3 residues: CASSQKQGASDTQYF. In DNA form, the CDR3 reads TGCGCCAGCAGCCAAAAACAGGGGGCCTCAGATACGCAGTATTTT.

The rearrangement links TRBV30 to TRBJ2-5; D remains ambiguous. CDR3 length equals 12 residues. Germline values: CDR1 GTSNPN, CDR2 SVGIG (reference sequence). V was shortened by 4 bases and J by 0 bases, with 6 bases between the two germline ends. In DNA, the CDR3 is TGTGCCTGGACAGCGTACCAAGAGACCCAGTACTTC. This codes for CAWTAYQETQYF.

This clone was counted a single time. The chain carries TRBV5-1 and TRBJ2-7, with 10 positions matching TRBD2. This CDR3 is 16 amino acids long. The ends lost 0 bases at V and 3 bases at J; junction bases unmatched: 6. Germline CDR1 and CDR2: SGHRS and YFSETQ. The CDR3 reads CASSLAGSGRNYEQYF. CDR3 DNA: TGCGCCAGCAGCTTGGCGGGTAGCGGGAGGAACTACGAGCAGTACTTC.

V gene TRBV6-1 combines with J gene TRBJ1-2, with D uncertain. The CDR3 consists of 14 residues. The V end lost 6 bases, the J end lost 4 bases, and 15 bases lay between the germline ends. Germline values: CDR1 MNHNS, CDR2 SASEGT. The CDR3 DNA follows: TGTGCCAGCAGCGCATTCGAGGTTGGCTATGGCTACACCTTC. As protein: CASSAFEVGYGYTF.

This chain joins TRBV5-1 and TRBJ2-3; TRBD2 aligns across 15 bases. CDR1 is SGHRS, CDR2 YFSETQ, per germline. There are 19 residues in the CDR3. With V trimmed by 4 bases and J by 2 bases, 11 bases remained unmatched. CDR3 amino acids: CASSPQPGLAGGDTDTQYF. The CDR3 region has the DNA TGCGCCAGCAGCCCCCAACCGGGACTAGCGGGAGGAGACACAGATACGCAGTATTTT.

The chain is built from TRBV25-1 and TRBJ2-1; TRBD2 matches 9 bases. Germline trimming cut 5 bases from V and 5 bases from J; bases unmatched to any gene: 7. The germline CDR1 and CDR2 sequences are MGHDK and SYGVNS. The CDR3 has 15 amino acids. CDR3 sequence (DNA): TGTGCCAGCAGTCGAGCGGGAGGACGGGACAATGAGCAGTTCTTC. Its translation: CASSRAGGRDNEQFF.

For the CDR3, the DNA is TGTGCCAGCAGTCCCCTATCCGGGACAGGTTCCTACAATGAGCAGTTCTTC. Amino acid sequence: CASSPLSGTGSYNEQFF. This sequence joins TRBV28 and TRBJ2-1, with 8 bases aligning to TRBD1. Germline V lookup: CDR1 MDHEN, CDR2 SYDVKM. The CDR3 is 17 residues long. V shed 5 bases and J 1 base; nucleotides not matched to a gene: 10.

This clone has only a few counts. The rearrangement joins TRBV9 to TRBJ1-2; D is perhaps TRBD1 (6 bases). V was trimmed by 4 bases and J by 3 bases, leaving 16 bases between them. Germline V gene sequence: CDR1 SGDLS, CDR2 YYNGEE. The CDR3 is 15 amino acids. CDR3 in amino acids: CASSRRDTYDYGYTF. The CDR3 DNA reads as TGTGCCAGCAGCCGCCGGGACACCTATGACTATGGCTACACCTTC.

This clone was found a few times. V is TRBV5-1 and J is TRBJ2-5, with 7 nucleotides matching TRBD1. CDR3 length equals 15 residues. The V and J ends lost 4 bases and 1 base, in that order; junction bases with no gene match: 7. Germline V gene sequence: CDR1 SGHRS, CDR2 YFSETQ. The CDR3 nucleotides read TGCGCCAGCAGCCCGTCCGGGACAGTCCAAGAGACCCAGTACTTC. Amino acids: CASSPSGTVQETQYF.

Only one count was recorded for this clone. The rearrangement joins TRBV27 to TRBJ1-2, with D perhaps TRBD1 (5 bases). Germline V gives CDR1 MNHEY, CDR2 SMNVEV (reference sequence). Trimming removed 7 bases at V and 3 bases at J, with 27 bases between. The length of the CDR3 is 18 residues. The CDR3 DNA is TGTGCCAGCACCACCGTGGCTGGGGGGTACCTTTTAGACTATGGCTACACCTTC. It encodes CASTTVAGGYLLDYGYTF.

The sample holds a few counts of this clone. The V call is TRBV18, the J call TRBJ2-7; 7 bases match TRBD1. The CDR3 is 15 amino acids. The J segment lost 3 bases and the V segment lost 3 bases, leaving 8 bases of the junction unmatched. The germline CDR1 and CDR2 sequences are KGHSH and LQKENI. DNA for the CDR3: TGTGCCAGCTCACCGTCACGGGACAGAGACTACGAGCAGTACTTC. This translates into CASSPSRDRDYEQYF.

This clone appeared a few times. The rearrangement uses TRBV5-1 and TRBJ2-5; weak D call: TRBD1 (6 bases). V lost 0 bases and J lost 3, with 9 bases in between. The CDR3 extends over 14 amino acids. Germline loops: CDR1 SGHRS, CDR2 YFSETQ. The chain's CDR3 is CASSLGQGKETQYF. The DNA for the CDR3 is TGCGCCAGCAGCTTGGGGCAGGGGAAAGAGACCCAGTACTTC.

V and J are TRBV21-1 and TRBJ2-7; the table's D call of TRBD1 was not tested on the DNA. TRBV21-1 is deemed a pseudogene. The CDR3 is made up of 17 amino acids. The chain's CDR3 is CASSKAAGGGLLYEQYF. CDR3 DNA sequence: TGTGCCAGCAGCAAAGCAGCAGGGGGCGGCCTTCTTTACGAGCAGTACTTC.

The rearrangement uses TRBV7-2 and TRBJ2-1; TRBD1 aligns across 8 bases. V gave up 5 bases and J gave up 7 bases; unmatched junction bases: 16. Per germline, CDR1 SGHTA and CDR2 FQGNSA. This CDR3 is built from 17 residues. The CDR3 is CASSQMVLQGGINEQFF. In nucleotides, the CDR3 is TGTGCCAGCAGCCAGATGGTGTTACAGGGGGGAATAAATGAGCAGTTCTTC.

The J gene is TRBJ1-1, the V gene TRBV6-5; TRBD1 aligns across 8 bases. The CDR3 runs 15 residues. With V trimmed by 2 bases and J by 3 bases, 5 bases remained unmatched. Germline-derived CDR1 and CDR2 are MNHEY and SVGAGI. CDR3 nucleotides: TGTGCCAGCAGTTACACCCCCAGGGGGCACACTGAAGCTTTCTTT. It translates to CASSYTPRGHTEAFF.

The CDR3 DNA sequence: TGTGCCAGCAGTTTACTCCGAACACAAAGCACAGATACGCAGTATTTT. It encodes CASSLLRTQSTDTQYF. The chain has TRBV27 and TRBJ2-3; D gene unclear. Germline loops: CDR1 MNHEY, CDR2 SMNVEV (reference sequence). V shed 2 bases and J shed 0 bases, with 12 bases lying between them. The CDR3 totals 16 residues.

V gene TRBV15 combines with J gene TRBJ2-7; possibly TRBD1 for D (6 bases). V was cut by 3 bases and J by 5 bases, with 23 bases left in between. Per germline, CDR1 LNHNV and CDR2 YYDKDF (reference sequence). This CDR3 comprises 17 residues. This CDR3 is CATSRFRSGHSLDEQYF. The CDR3 DNA sequence: TGTGCCACCAGCAGGTTCCGCTCGGGACACTCCTTGGACGAGCAGTACTTC.